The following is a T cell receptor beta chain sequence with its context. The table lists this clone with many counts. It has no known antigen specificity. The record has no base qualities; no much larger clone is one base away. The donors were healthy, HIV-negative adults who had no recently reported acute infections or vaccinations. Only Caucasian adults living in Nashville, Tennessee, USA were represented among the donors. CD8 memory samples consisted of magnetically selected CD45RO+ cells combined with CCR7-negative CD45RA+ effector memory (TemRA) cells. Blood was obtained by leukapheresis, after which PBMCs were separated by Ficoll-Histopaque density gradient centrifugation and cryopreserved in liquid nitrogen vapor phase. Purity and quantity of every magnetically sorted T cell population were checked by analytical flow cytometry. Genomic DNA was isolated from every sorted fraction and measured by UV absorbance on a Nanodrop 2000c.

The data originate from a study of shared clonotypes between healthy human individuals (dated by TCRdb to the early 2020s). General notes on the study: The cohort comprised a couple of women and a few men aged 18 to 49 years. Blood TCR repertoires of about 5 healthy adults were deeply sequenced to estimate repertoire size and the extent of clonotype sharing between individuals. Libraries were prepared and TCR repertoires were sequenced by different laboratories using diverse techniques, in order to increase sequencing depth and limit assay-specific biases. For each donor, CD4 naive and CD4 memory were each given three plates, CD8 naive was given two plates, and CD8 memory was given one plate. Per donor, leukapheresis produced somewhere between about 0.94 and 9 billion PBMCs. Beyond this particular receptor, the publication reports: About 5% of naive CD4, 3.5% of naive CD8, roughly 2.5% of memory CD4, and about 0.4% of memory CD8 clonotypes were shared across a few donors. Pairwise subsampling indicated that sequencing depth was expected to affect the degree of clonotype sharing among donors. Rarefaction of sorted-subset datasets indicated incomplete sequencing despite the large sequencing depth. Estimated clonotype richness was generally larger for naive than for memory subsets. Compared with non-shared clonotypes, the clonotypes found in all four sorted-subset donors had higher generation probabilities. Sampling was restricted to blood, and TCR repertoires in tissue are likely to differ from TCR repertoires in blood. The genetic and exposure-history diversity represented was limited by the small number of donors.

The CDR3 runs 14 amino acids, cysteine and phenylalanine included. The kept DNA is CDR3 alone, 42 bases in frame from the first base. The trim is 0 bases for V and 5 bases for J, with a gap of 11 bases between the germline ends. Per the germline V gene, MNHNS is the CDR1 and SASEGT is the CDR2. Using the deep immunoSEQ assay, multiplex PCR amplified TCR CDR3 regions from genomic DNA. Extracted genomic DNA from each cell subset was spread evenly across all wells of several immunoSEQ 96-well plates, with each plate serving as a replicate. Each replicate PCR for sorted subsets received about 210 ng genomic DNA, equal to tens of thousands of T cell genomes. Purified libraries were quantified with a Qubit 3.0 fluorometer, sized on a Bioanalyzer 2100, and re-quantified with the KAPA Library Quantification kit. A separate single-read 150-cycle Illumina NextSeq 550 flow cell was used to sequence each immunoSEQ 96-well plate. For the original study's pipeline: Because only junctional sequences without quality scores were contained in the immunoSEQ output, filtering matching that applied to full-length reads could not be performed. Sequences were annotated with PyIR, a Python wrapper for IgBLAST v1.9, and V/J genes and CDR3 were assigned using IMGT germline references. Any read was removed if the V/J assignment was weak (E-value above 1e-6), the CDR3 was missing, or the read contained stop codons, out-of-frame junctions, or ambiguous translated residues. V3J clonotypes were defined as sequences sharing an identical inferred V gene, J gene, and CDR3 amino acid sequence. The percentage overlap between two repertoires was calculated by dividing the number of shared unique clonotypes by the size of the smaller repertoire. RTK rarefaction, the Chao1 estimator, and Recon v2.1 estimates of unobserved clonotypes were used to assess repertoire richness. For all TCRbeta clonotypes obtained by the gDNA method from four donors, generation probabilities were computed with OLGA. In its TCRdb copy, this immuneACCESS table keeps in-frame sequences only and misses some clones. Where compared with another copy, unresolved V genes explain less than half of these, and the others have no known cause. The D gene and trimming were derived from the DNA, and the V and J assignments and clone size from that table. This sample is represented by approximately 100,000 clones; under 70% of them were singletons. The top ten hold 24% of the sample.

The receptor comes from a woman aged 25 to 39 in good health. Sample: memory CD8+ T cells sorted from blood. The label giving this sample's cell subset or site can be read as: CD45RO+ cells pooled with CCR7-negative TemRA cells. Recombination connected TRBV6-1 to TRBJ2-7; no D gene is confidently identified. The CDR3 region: CASSEAHERHEQYF. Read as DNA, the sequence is TGTGCCAGCAGTGAAGCCCACGAGAGGCACGAGCAGTACTTC.